The 21 T cell receptor beta chains below all came from one sample that was sequenced in a study of regulatory T cells in long-lasting Graves disease. Regarding time point: newly diagnosed GD, antithyroid drugs for less than 3 months. Generation of the TCR library employed RNA extracted from PBMCs. Researchers made TCR beta libraries by using iRepertoire HTBI primers and running Arm-PCR on CDR3 regions. TCRdb re-derived calls from the multiplex PCR reads in MiXCR, one entry per CDR3 protein. The sample lists over 450,000 distinct CDR3 sequences, 12% occurring once. The same sample was also used in a study of T cells in Graves' hyperthyroidism and ophthalmopathy.

This material consisted of peripheral blood mononuclear cells (PBMCs), taken at new diagnosis, from a patient treated with antithyroid drugs. The receptors come from a woman aged 30 to 39 with Graves disease.

The chain recombines TRBV3-1 with TRBJ2-1; D is undetermined. V dropped 0 bases and J dropped 9 bases, with 18 bases sitting between them. CDR3 length: 16 amino acids. Per germline, CDR1 LGHDT and CDR2 YNNKEL (reference sequence). The CDR3 is CASSQEFPGLLGEQFF. In DNA form, the CDR3 reads TGTGCCAGCAGCCAAGAGTTCCCGGGTTTATTGGGTGAGCAGTTCTTC.

This clonotype appeared a single time. V is TRBV2 and J is TRBJ1-6; perhaps TRBD1 as D (6 bases). CDR1 SNHLY and CDR2 FYNNEI come from the germline V gene. V lost 3 bases to trimming and J lost 3 bases, with 12 bases between them. The CDR3 has 16 residues. The CDR3 DNA sequence: TGTGCCAGCAGTGAGGGTGACAGGAACTATAATTCACCCCTCCACTTT. The encoded protein is CASSEGDRNYNSPLHF. Combining the CDR3 with reference TRBV2 and TRBJ1-6 gives the whole variable domain EPEVTQTPSHQVTQMGQEVILRCVPISNHLYFYWYRQILGQKVEFLVSFYNNEISEKSEIFDDQFSVERPDGSNFTLKIRSTKLEDSAMYFCASSEGDRNYNSPLHFGNGTRLTVT.

This clonotype was counted ten times or more. The chain joins TRBV3-1 to TRBJ2-5; D remains unclear. The CDR3 consists of 18 residues. Looked up from germline, CDR1 is LGHDT and CDR2 is YNNKEL (reference sequence). Trimming cost V 1 base and J 5 bases, with 23 bases left between them. CDR3 amino acids: CASSQGATLDAVTETQYF. In DNA, the CDR3 is TGTGCCAGCAGCCAAGGAGCGACCTTAGATGCGGTTACGGAGACCCAGTACTTC.

This clonotype was seen repeatedly, ten times or more. The chain joins TRBV12-3 or TRBV12-4 to TRBJ2-3; 7 bases map to TRBD1. This CDR3 has 15 residues. The junction had 4 bases not matched to a gene; V was cut back by 4 bases and J by 0 bases. The DNA for the CDR3 is TGTGCCAGCAGTTCGCCGACAGGGAGCACAGATACGCAGTATTTT. Its protein is CASSSPTGSTDTQYF.

This clonotype was seen at least ten times. The V and J genes are TRBV11-2 and TRBJ2-1; possibly TRBD1 for D (6 bases). The CDR3 contains 16 residues. Trimming took off 3 bases at V and 3 bases at J, with 15 bases between the two ends. Germline CDR1 is SGHAT and CDR2 is FQNNGV. CDR3 in DNA: TGTGCCAGCAGCTTTGGCACAGGGACAAGCTACAATGAGCAGTTCTTC. Translation gives CASSFGTGTSYNEQFF.

In its sample, this clonotype was seen many times. The gene calls are TRBV3-1 and TRBJ2-1, with a possible D match to TRBD2 (5 bases). This CDR3 is 16 amino acids long. Germline V lookup: CDR1 LGHDT, CDR2 YNNKEL (reference sequence). The V gene lost 4 bases and the J gene lost 5 bases, with 18 bases spanning the gap. CDR3 loop: CASSRFPSRGDNEQFF. The CDR3 DNA sequence: TGTGCCAGCAGCCGCTTTCCGAGCCGGGGTGACAATGAGCAGTTCTTC.

This clonotype was found a few times. The chain combines TRBV19 with TRBJ2-7, with TRBD2 matching over 7 bases. V shed 7 bases, J shed 4 bases, and the junction held 10 bases outside the gene matches. Germline V gives CDR1 LNHDA, CDR2 SQIVND (reference sequence). The length of the CDR3 is 14 residues. The CDR3 DNA is TGTGCCAGTACCCCTACTAGCGCAGCTTACGAGCAGTACTTC. As protein: CASTPTSAAYEQYF.

This clonotype was seen many times. The V call is TRBV19, the J call TRBJ1-6; D unclear. Trimming left V 7 bases short and J 0 bases short, with 7 bases between. Germline CDR1 LNHDA, CDR2 SQIVND (reference sequence). CDR3 length: 14 residues. The CDR3 nucleotides are TGTGCCAGTACGCTGGGCTCCTATAATTCACCCCTCCACTTT. Translating it yields CASTLGSYNSPLHF.

This clonotype has ten or more counts. The chain combines TRBV28 with TRBJ2-7; the D is unclear. The germline V gene encodes CDR1 MDHEN and CDR2 SYDVKM. The CDR3 extends over 15 amino acids. The V gene lost 6 bases and the J gene lost 3 bases, with 18 bases spanning the gap. The CDR3 DNA is TGTGCCAGCAGCCGCGGCGACTCATACTTCTACGAGCAGTACTTC. It codes for CASSRGDSYFYEQYF.

This clonotype was observed a handful of times. The chain couples TRBV7-9 to TRBJ2-7, with no clear D. CDR1 is SEHNR, CDR2 FQNEAQ, per germline (reference sequence). Trimming took off 3 bases at V and 6 bases at J, with 9 bases between the two ends. The CDR3 has 12 amino acids. CDR3 amino acids: CASSFRPGEQYF. The CDR3 DNA is TGTGCCAGCAGCTTTAGGCCGGGCGAGCAGTACTTC.

This clonotype was picked up many times. This sequence joins TRBV6-2 or TRBV6-3 and TRBJ1-5; 8 nucleotides line up with TRBD1. In germline, CDR1 is MNHEY, CDR2 SVGEGT. J lost 3 bases, V lost 4 bases, and 8 bases had no gene match. The CDR3 extends over 16 amino acids. Here the CDR3 reads CASSSHRQGTNQPQHF. CDR3 DNA: TGTGCCAGCAGTTCACATCGACAGGGGACCAATCAGCCCCAGCATTTT.

This clonotype has ten or more counts. The chain joins TRBV7-8 to TRBJ2-7; D is uncertain. Looked up from germline, CDR1 is SGHVS and CDR2 is FQNEAQ. Trimming left V 5 bases short and J 3 bases short, with 14 bases between. The CDR3 sequence is 14 residues long. CDR3 region: CASSPGRIIYEQYF. CDR3 coding DNA: TGTGCCAGCAGCCCCGGCAGGATAATCTACGAGCAGTACTTC.

The V and J genes are TRBV10-3 and TRBJ1-5; TRBD1 matches at 10 bases. Trimming at V came to 8 bases and at J to 4 bases, leaving 8 bases not matched to a gene. Germline V lookup: CDR1 ENHRY, CDR2 SYGVKD. The CDR3 sequence is 15 residues long. CDR3: CAIGTGDNRNQPQHF. DNA for the CDR3: TGTGCCATCGGGACAGGGGATAACCGAAATCAGCCCCAGCATTTT.

This clonotype has just a few counts. The V call is TRBV19, the J call TRBJ2-1; TRBD2 matches 8 bases. V was pared by 5 bases and J by 5 bases, with 8 bases of the junction left unmatched. CDR1 and CDR2 from the germline V gene are LNHDA and SQIVND (reference sequence). This CDR3 is 15 amino acids long. The CDR3 nucleotides are TGTGCCAGTAGTGGAGCGGGAGCTTTTAACAATGAGCAGTTCTTC. Protein: CASSGAGAFNNEQFF.

Of note for this clonotype: One junction end does not reproduce the germline sequence, and a read error may be involved. The chain is built from TRBV9 and TRBJ1-1; no clear D gene. The CDR3 contains 12 residues. Germline V gene data show CDR1 as SGDLS and CDR2 as YYNGEE. The CDR3 region is CVSSPQDTEAFF. The DNA of the CDR3 is TGTGTCAGCAGCCCCCAGGACACTGAAGCTTTCTTT. Drawing the rest from reference TRBV9 and TRBJ1-1, the complete variable domain is DSGVTQTPKHLITATGQRVTLRCSPRSGDLSVYWYQQSLDQGLQFLIQYYNGEERAKGNILERFSAQQFPDLHSELNLSSLELGDSALYFCVSSPQDTEAFFGQGTRLTVV.

This clonotype was found many times. V usage is TRBV30 and J usage is TRBJ2-3; the D is unclear. Per germline, CDR1 GTSNPN and CDR2 SVGIG (reference sequence). CDR3 size: 14 residues. The ends were cut back, 8 bases at V and 0 bases at J, with 15 bases in the middle. The CDR3 DNA reads TGTGCCGCTAACCTTTTAGGGAGCACAGATACGCAGTATTTT. It is translated as CAANLLGSTDTQYF.

This clonotype was recorded a few times. The CDR3 spells CSVESGRSGRWSETQYF. For the CDR3, the DNA is TGCAGCGTTGAATCAGGAAGGAGCGGGAGATGGAGTGAGACCCAGTACTTC. The gene calls are TRBV29-1 and TRBJ2-5; 8 bases are a match to TRBD2. Germline trimming cut 2 bases from V and 5 bases from J; bases unmatched to any gene: 16. Germline CDR1 reads SQVTM; CDR2 reads ANQGSEA. This CDR3 has 17 amino acids.

There are many counts of this clonotype. CDR3 DNA sequence: TGTGCCAGCAGTACCAGCGGGAGCCCACACTACGAGCAGTACTTC. Its protein product is CASSTSGSPHYEQYF. V and J are TRBV28 and TRBJ2-7; 8 positions agree with TRBD2. The J segment lost 3 bases and the V segment lost 5 bases, leaving 9 bases of the junction unmatched. Germline lookup yields CDR1 MDHEN and CDR2 SYDVKM. The CDR3 sequence is 15 residues long.

This clonotype was observed at least ten times. The chain links TRBV12-3 or TRBV12-4 to TRBJ2-2; D unclear. Trimming cost V 3 bases and J 4 bases, with 15 bases left between them. This CDR3 region has 16 residues. The CDR3 reads CASSFMSSGPTGELFF. CDR3 sequence (DNA): TGTGCCAGCAGTTTTATGTCGTCCGGTCCCACCGGGGAGCTGTTTTTT.

This clonotype has at least ten counts. The CDR3 nucleotides read TGTGCCAGCAGCTTAAACTCCGGGACTACTCATGTTCAGTACTTC. Translated, it gives CASSLNSGTTHVQYF. The V gene is TRBV7-3, the J gene TRBJ2-4, with TRBD2 matching 7 bases. The CDR3 runs 15 residues. V was pared by 1 base and J by 11 bases, with 11 bases of the junction left unmatched. Germline CDR1 reads SGHTA; CDR2 reads FQGTGA.

As to this clonotype: This likely stems from a read error, as it lies one base from a far larger clone. This chain connects TRBV5-1 to TRBJ2-1; D ambiguous. The CDR3 is made up of 11 amino acids. CDR1 is SGHRS and CDR2 is YFSETQ in the germline V gene. V gave up 4 bases and J gave up 10 bases, with 9 bases separating them. In nucleotides, the CDR3 is TGCGCCAGCAGCACCGATTACGAGCAGTTCTTC. As protein: CASSTDYEQFF.